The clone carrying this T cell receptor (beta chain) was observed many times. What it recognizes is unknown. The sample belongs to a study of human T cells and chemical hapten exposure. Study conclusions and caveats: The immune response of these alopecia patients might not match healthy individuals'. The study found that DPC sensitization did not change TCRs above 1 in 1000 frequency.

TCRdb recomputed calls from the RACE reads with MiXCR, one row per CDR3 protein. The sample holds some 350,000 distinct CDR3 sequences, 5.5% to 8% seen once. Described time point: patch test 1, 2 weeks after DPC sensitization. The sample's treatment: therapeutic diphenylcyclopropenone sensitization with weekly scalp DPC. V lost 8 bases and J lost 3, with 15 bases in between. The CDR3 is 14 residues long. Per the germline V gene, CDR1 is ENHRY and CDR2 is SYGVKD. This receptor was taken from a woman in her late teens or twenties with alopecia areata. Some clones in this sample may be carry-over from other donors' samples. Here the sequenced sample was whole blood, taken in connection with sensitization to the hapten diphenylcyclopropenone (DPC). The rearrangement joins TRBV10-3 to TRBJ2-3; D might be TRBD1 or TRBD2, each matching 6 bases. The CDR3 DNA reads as TGTGCCATCGGTCGAGGGGGGCCGACAGATACGCAGTATTTT. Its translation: CAIGRGGPTDTQYF.